This T cell receptor (beta chain) emerged from a study of spatial heterogeneity in lung cancer. Study-wide context: Consistently, beta-chain sequences turned up in larger numbers than alpha-chain sequences did. Study findings and constraints: Mutation tallies in tumors tracked expanded intratumoral alpha and beta TCR counts.

The sample's time point: sample taken at primary tumor resection. Donors were around 70 untreated early-stage non-small cell lung cancer patients. Whole RNA was taken from tumor, nontumor lung or frozen PBMC; it was then sequenced unsorted. V lost 0 bases to trimming and J lost 2 bases; unmatched junction nucleotides: 6. The germline V gene has CDR1 SGHRS and CDR2 YFSETQ. This CDR3 has 16 amino acids. This clonotype was seen at least ten times. Its matching antigen is unknown. Each molecule of TCR cDNA was tagged with one unique molecular identifier. Via MiXCR, TCRdb re-called the 5' RACE reads, giving one row per CDR3 protein. This table holds about 5,600 distinct CDR3 sequences, 7.5% to 8% found once.

This sample comprised lung tumor tissue, obtained at surgery. V usage is TRBV5-1 and J usage is TRBJ2-5; 8 nucleotides line up with TRBD1. The receptor was derived from a female donor with early-stage non-small cell lung cancer. The CDR3 nucleotides read TGCGCCAGCAGCTTGGTTGGGCGGACAGGGCAAGAGACCCAGTACTTC. Residues: CASSLVGRTGQETQYF.